This passage covers 14 T cell receptor beta chains from one sample sequenced in a study of blood T cell repertoires in COVID-19. Some clones are missing from TCRdb's copy, which holds only in-frame ones; the method was immunoSEQ multiplex PCR. The profile shows 67,000 or so clones, around 85% of them singletons. Material: peripheral blood. The receptors here all came from a man aged 65-85 years with acute or convalescent COVID-19.

The count of this clone is one. The V call is TRBV29-1, the J call TRBJ2-7; D perhaps matches TRBD2 (5 bases). Germline CDR1 and CDR2: SQVTM and ANQGSEA. This CDR3 contains 13 residues. Between the trimmed V and J ends, which lost 6 bases and 5 bases, there was a span of 17 bases. CDR3 region: CSVLTSTVHEQYF. DNA of the CDR3: TGCAGCGTCCTCACTAGTACGGTCCACGAGCAGTACTTC.

V usage is TRBV6-2 or TRBV6-3 and J usage is TRBJ2-7, with D perhaps TRBD1 (5 bases). Germline V CDR1 and CDR2: MNHEY, SVGEGT. The CDR3 is 16 residues long. Trimming removed 0 bases at V and 0 bases at J, with 12 bases between. The chain's CDR3 is CASSYSKTGLSYEQYF. In nucleotides, the CDR3 is TGTGCCAGCAGTTACTCGAAAACAGGTCTCTCCTACGAGCAGTACTTC.

The rearrangement links TRBV20-1 to TRBJ1-1; no clear D. The CDR3 has 12 residues. V gave up 3 bases and J gave up 5 bases, with 10 bases separating them. Germline values: CDR1 DFQATT, CDR2 SNEGSKA (reference sequence). This chain's CDR3 is CSASQSGTEAFF. Written as DNA, the CDR3 is TGCAGTGCTAGTCAGTCGGGGACTGAAGCTTTCTTT.

The chain couples TRBV3-1 (or the pseudogene TRBV3-2) to TRBJ2-1, with D hard to call. V gave up 4 bases and J gave up 0 bases, with 10 bases separating them. Germline V lookup: CDR1 LGHDT, CDR2 YNNKEL (reference sequence). The CDR3 sequence is 15 residues long. CDR3 residues: CASSLPAGSYNEQFF. CDR3 DNA sequence: TGTGCCAGCAGCCTCCCGGCAGGCTCCTACAATGAGCAGTTCTTC.

The chain has TRBV19 and TRBJ2-7; 10 bases are shared with TRBD2. CDR3 length: 15 amino acids. Germline V CDR1 and CDR2: LNHDA, SQIVND (reference sequence). The trim removed 1 base at V and 4 bases at J, leaving 4 bases unmatched. CDR3 bases: TGTGCCAGTAGTATAGGGACTAGCGGAGCTTACGAGCAGTACTTC. Translation gives CASSIGTSGAYEQYF.

This clone has more than one count but fewer than ten. The chain uses TRBV11-2 and TRBJ2-1; D is perhaps TRBD2 (5 bases). V was pared by 5 bases and J by 7 bases, with 18 bases between. This CDR3 is built from 15 residues. The germline V gene encodes CDR1 SGHAT and CDR2 FQNNGV. The CDR3 nucleotides read TGTGCCAGCAGCCTAAGTCGTGGCACGGGGAATGAGCAGTTCTTC. Amino acid sequence: CASSLSRGTGNEQFF.

This clone appeared once. The gene calls are TRBV5-4 and TRBJ2-1; D might be TRBD2 (5 bases). Trimming pared 0 bases from V and 7 bases from J, leaving 5 bases between. The CDR3 sequence is 12 residues long. Per the germline V gene, CDR1 is SGHNT and CDR2 is YYREEE (reference sequence). The CDR3 sequence: CASSLVANEQFF. DNA of the CDR3: TGTGCCAGCAGCTTGGTAGCGAATGAGCAGTTCTTC.

The chain is built from TRBV6-5 and TRBJ2-7; tentative D call: TRBD2 (5 bases). The CDR3 consists of 14 residues. Germline CDR1 and CDR2: MNHEY and SVGAGI. V lost 6 bases, J lost 1 base, and 13 bases lay in between. This chain's CDR3 is CASSSSRASYEQYF. The CDR3 bases are TGTGCCAGCAGCTCCTCGAGGGCATCCTACGAGCAGTACTTC.

The chain employs TRBV7-3 and TRBJ2-2; 9 nucleotides line up with TRBD1. Germline CDR1 SGHTA, CDR2 FQGTGA. This CDR3 contains 15 residues. Losses at the gene ends were 5 bases for V and 4 bases for J; bases not matched to a gene: 5. The CDR3 protein is CASSPQGAGTGELFF. DNA of the CDR3: TGTGCCAGCAGCCCACAGGGGGCAGGCACCGGGGAGCTGTTTTTT.

The rearrangement links TRBV3-1 (or the pseudogene TRBV3-2) to TRBJ2-7; 7 nucleotides align to TRBD2. This CDR3 has 17 residues. Germline V gives CDR1 LGHDT, CDR2 YNNKEL (reference sequence). The J segment lost 0 bases and the V segment lost 3 bases, leaving 11 bases of the junction unmatched. The DNA for the CDR3 is TGTGCCAGCAGCCAGCCCCGGGGAGCGGGGAGCTCCTACGAGCAGTACTTC. Translating it yields CASSQPRGAGSSYEQYF.

This chain joins TRBV19 and TRBJ2-2; TRBD2 aligns across 13 bases. V gave up 6 bases and J gave up 3 bases; unmatched junction bases: 7. The CDR3 is 17 residues long. Looked up from germline, CDR1 is LNHDA and CDR2 is SQIVND (reference sequence). The CDR3 here is CASRILAGGFDTGELFF. The CDR3 nucleotides are TGTGCCAGTAGGATACTAGCGGGAGGGTTCGACACCGGGGAGCTGTTTTTT. Looking up the rest from reference TRBV19 and TRBJ2-2 gives the full variable domain: DGGITQSPKYLFRKEGQNVTLSCEQNLNHDAMYWYRQDPGQGLRLIYYSQIVNDFQKGDIAEGYSVSREKKESFPLTVTSAQKNPTAFYLCASRILAGGFDTGELFFGEGSRLTVL.

This clone was counted between two and nine times. For the CDR3, the DNA is TGTGCCAGCGGCAGCGGGTCCGCTTCCTACGAGCAGTACTTC. It translates to CASGSGSASYEQYF. The chain employs TRBV6-5 and TRBJ2-7; TRBD2 might be the D (6 bases). This CDR3 spans 14 amino acids. Germline V gene sequence: CDR1 MNHEY, CDR2 SVGAGI. The ends were cut back, 8 bases at V and 1 base at J, with 15 bases in the middle.

The chain is built from TRBV6-6 and TRBJ2-3, with 9 positions matching TRBD1. Germline trimming cut 6 bases from V and 3 bases from J; bases unmatched to any gene: 7. Germline V gene data show CDR1 as MNHNY and CDR2 as SVGAGI (reference sequence). This CDR3 has 15 amino acids. CDR3 nucleotide sequence: TGTGCCAGCAGCTACGGACAGGGGCAGACAGATACGCAGTATTTT. It specifies CASSYGQGQTDTQYF.

This chain links TRBV5-1 with TRBJ2-5; D is ambiguous. CDR3 length equals 12 residues. The V and J ends lost 4 bases and 5 bases respectively, with 9 bases between them. Germline V lookup: CDR1 SGHRS, CDR2 YFSETQ. The CDR3 sequence: CASSPDLETQYF. For the CDR3, the DNA is TGCGCCAGCAGCCCTGACTTGGAGACCCAGTACTTC.